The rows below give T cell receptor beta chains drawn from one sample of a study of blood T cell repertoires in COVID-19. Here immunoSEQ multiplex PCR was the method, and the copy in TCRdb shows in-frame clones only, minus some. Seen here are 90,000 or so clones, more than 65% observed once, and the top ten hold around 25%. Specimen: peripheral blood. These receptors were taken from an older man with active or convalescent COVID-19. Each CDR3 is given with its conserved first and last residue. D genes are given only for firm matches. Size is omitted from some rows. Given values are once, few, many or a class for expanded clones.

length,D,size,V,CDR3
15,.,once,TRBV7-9,CASSLGVAGANVLTF
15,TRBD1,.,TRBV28,CASSYPGQGIYEQYF
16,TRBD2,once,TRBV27,CASSLLGLGGGNIQYF
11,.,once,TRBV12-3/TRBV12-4,CASSSFYEQYF
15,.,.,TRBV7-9,CASSFNFPPFGTQYF
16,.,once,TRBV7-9,CASSLGGQGYQETQYF
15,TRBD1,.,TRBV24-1,CATSETGQHTGELFF
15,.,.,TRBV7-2,CASSLGTGTSYEQYF
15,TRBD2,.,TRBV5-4,CASSFGSPTSGGGIF
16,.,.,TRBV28,CASSLPQLWGDTEAFF
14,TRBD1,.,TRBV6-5,CASIPGGENTEAFF
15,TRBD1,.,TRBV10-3,CAISSGTGLDQPQHF
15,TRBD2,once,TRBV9,CASSVAGGPGNEQFF
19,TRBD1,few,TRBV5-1,CASSPSPGQGAGGIQTQYF
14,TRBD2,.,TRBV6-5,CASSPTWEGYEQYF
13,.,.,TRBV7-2,CASGAGRNSPLHF
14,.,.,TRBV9,CASSVERSYNEQFF
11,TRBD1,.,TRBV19,CACLTGAEAFF
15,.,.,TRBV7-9,CASSLTSSRGNIQYF
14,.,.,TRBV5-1,CASSLLTENTEAFF
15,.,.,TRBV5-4,CASSSPGRDANEQFF
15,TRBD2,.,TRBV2,CASSPSGGSEETQYF
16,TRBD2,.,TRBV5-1,CASSLTLAGPSYEQYF
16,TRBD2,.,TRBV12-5,CASGLVLIGGEDTQYF
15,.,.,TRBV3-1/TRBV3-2,CASSQDSRGNQPQHF
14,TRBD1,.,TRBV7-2,CASSSPGQWDTQYF
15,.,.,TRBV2,CASSGLDRNTGELFF
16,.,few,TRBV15,CATSRDLPGSGEKLFF
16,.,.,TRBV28,CASSQPGGAGGNTIYF
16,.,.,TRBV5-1,CASSLKTGTTNEKLFF
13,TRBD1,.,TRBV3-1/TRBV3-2,CASSLGQDEKLFF
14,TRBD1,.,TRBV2,CASSWTGGNYGYTF
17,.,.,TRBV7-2,CASSLERTARAGDTQYF
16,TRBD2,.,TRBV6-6,CASSYPGRAGANVLTF
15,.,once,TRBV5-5,CASSLAGVGGYGYTF
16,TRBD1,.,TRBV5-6,CASSETGTAEGNTIYF
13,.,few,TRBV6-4,CASSGSYNSPLHF
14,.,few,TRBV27,CASSFRQGTDTQYF
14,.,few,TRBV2,CASRPLPLQAEQYF
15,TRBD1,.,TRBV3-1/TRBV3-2,CASRDRGTTNEKLFF
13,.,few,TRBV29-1,CSVVLAGNQPQHF
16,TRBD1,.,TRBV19,CASRLGQGAGDQPQHF
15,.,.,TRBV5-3,CARSPAGQINEKLFF
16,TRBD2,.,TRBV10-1,CASSATGTSGYYEQYF
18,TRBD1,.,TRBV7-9,CASSPQIPGGAADNEQFF
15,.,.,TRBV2,CASSVSEASNQPQHF
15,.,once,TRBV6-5,CASIPGAPLGSPLHF
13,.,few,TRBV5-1,CASSPARDGELFF